One and the same sample provided the 21 T cell receptor beta chains below, sequenced in a study of shared clonotypes between healthy human individuals. TCRdb's table, derived via immunoSEQ multiplex PCR, lists solely in-frame clones and lacks some. The repertoire consists of about 1 million clones, with about 77% occurring once and the leading ten covering roughly 1.5%. The sample was memory CD4+ T cells sorted from blood. Subset of the sample: CD45RA-negative fraction. All receptors come from a man aged 18 to 35 in good health.

The chain is built from TRBV27 and TRBJ1-2; 7 nucleotides line up with TRBD1. The germline CDR1 and CDR2 sequences are MNHEY and SMNVEV (reference sequence). V lost 8 bases to trimming and J lost 6 bases; unmatched junction nucleotides: 12. The CDR3 totals 14 residues. CDR3 in amino acids: CASARGQGVNGYTF. The CDR3 coding sequence is TGTGCCAGCGCTAGGGGGCAGGGGGTTAATGGCTACACCTTC.

The CDR3 DNA follows: TGTGCCAGCAGTCGGGACAGAGGGTCCAACGAGCAGTACTTC. Protein: CASSRDRGSNEQYF. This chain connects TRBV2 to TRBJ2-7; 7 bases match TRBD1. Looked up from germline, CDR1 is SNHLY and CDR2 is FYNNEI. The J segment lost 5 bases and the V segment lost 5 bases, leaving 9 bases of the junction unmatched. This CDR3 has 14 residues.

The chain's CDR3 is CASTTGGRGDTQYF. The CDR3, as DNA: TGTGCCAGCACCACAGGGGGCAGGGGAGATACGCAGTATTTT. J is TRBJ2-3 and V is TRBV6-1, with TRBD1 matching 9 bases. CDR3 size: 14 residues. The V gene end was trimmed by 7 bases and the J gene end by 5 bases; junction bases not matched to a gene: 7. Looked up from germline, CDR1 is MNHNS and CDR2 is SASEGT.

The gene calls are TRBV7-9 and TRBJ2-7, with 7 bases lining up with TRBD1. J lost 5 bases, V lost 1 base, and 2 bases had no gene match. There are 13 residues in the CDR3. Germline CDR1 is SEHNR and CDR2 is FQNEAQ (reference sequence). The CDR3 nucleotides are TGTGCCAGCAGCTTAGTTGGGACAGACGAGCAGTACTTC. The encoded protein is CASSLVGTDEQYF.

The rearrangement uses TRBV30 and TRBJ1-2; 9 bases agree with TRBD1. Germline CDR1 reads GTSNPN; CDR2 reads SVGIG (reference sequence). CDR3 length: 12 amino acids. The V segment lost 3 bases and the J segment 6 bases; nucleotides outside the gene matches: 2. The CDR3 nucleotides read TGTGCCTGGAGATGGACAGGGGATGGCTACACCTTC. It is translated as CAWRWTGDGYTF.

A remark on this clone: Other DNA variants within this sample encode the same CDR3. CDR3 amino acids: CASSLVGETQYF. The CDR3 region has the DNA TGCGCCAGCAGCTTGGTAGGGGAGACCCAGTACTTC. The chain carries TRBV5-1 and TRBJ2-5; D not certain. Trimming removed 0 bases from V and 5 bases from J, with 5 bases in between. The CDR3 loop spans 12 amino acids. Per germline, CDR1 SGHRS and CDR2 YFSETQ. Full variable domain (rest looked up from reference TRBV5-1 and TRBJ2-5): KAGVTQTPRYLIKTRGQQVTLSCSPISGHRSVSWYQQTPGQGLQFLFEYFSETQRNKGNFPGRFSGRQFSNSRSEMNVSTLELGDSALYLCASSLVGETQYFGPGTRLLVL.

The chain carries TRBV2 and TRBJ2-7; D possibly uses TRBD1 or TRBD2 (5 bases each). The CDR3 has 15 residues. The V and J ends lost 10 bases and 0 bases respectively, with 19 bases between them. Germline V lookup: CDR1 SNHLY, CDR2 FYNNEI. The CDR3 coding sequence is TGTGCCACCGCCCGGGACGGGGCGAGCTCCTACGAGCAGTACTTC. Its protein product is CATARDGASSYEQYF. Full variable domain (outside the CDR3, taken from reference TRBV2 and TRBJ2-7): EPEVTQTPSHQVTQMGQEVILRCVPISNHLYFYWYRQILGQKVEFLVSFYNNEISEKSEIFDDQFSVERPDGSNFTLKIRSTKLEDSAMYFCATARDGASSYEQYFGPGTRLTVT.

The sample holds a few counts of this clone. The chain employs TRBV21-1 and TRBJ1-1; TRBD1 is the table's D call, not checked against the DNA. TRBV21-1 is described as a pseudogene. The CDR3 is 15 residues long. The CDR3 DNA is TGTGCCAGCAGCAAAGCAGGGGTGGAGAACACTGAAGCTTTCTTT. Translation: CASSKAGVENTEAFF.

The V call is TRBV25-1, the J call TRBJ1-2; D possibly corresponds to TRBD1 (5 bases). V was trimmed by 5 bases and J by 0 bases, leaving 13 bases between them. This CDR3 contains 15 residues. Germline V lookup: CDR1 MGHDK, CDR2 SYGVNS. The CDR3 sequence is CASSKPDIPNYGYTF. The CDR3 DNA is TGTGCCAGCAGTAAACCGGACATACCTAACTATGGCTACACCTTC.

V usage is TRBV5-5 and J usage is TRBJ2-3; D remains unclear. Germline assignment: CDR1 SGHKS and CDR2 YYEKEE (reference sequence). Trimming took off 1 base at V and 3 bases at J, with 12 bases between the two ends. The CDR3 contains 15 residues. The CDR3 spells CASSLWGVGTDTQYF. The DNA for the CDR3 is TGTGCCAGCAGCTTGTGGGGTGTAGGAACAGATACGCAGTATTTT.

The chain recombines TRBV11-2 with TRBJ2-4; 9 nucleotides align to TRBD2. J was trimmed by 6 bases and V by 1 base; bases with no gene match: 4. The germline V gene has CDR1 SGHAT and CDR2 FQNNGV. This CDR3 is 15 amino acids long. The CDR3 bases are TGTGCCAGCAGCTTAGGCAAGGGACTAGCAAACATTCAGTACTTC. It yields the protein CASSLGKGLANIQYF.

CDR3 amino acids: CASSQVGGSYNEQFF. The CDR3 DNA reads as TGCGCCAGCAGCCAAGTCGGGGGGTCCTACAATGAGCAGTTCTTC. The J gene is TRBJ2-1, the V gene TRBV4-1; TRBD2 matches 7 bases. CDR1 is MGHRA and CDR2 is YSYEKL in the germline V gene. V was pared by 1 base and J by 1 base, with 1 base of the junction left unmatched. The CDR3 contains 15 residues.

The table lists this clone with a count of one. The genes are TRBV7-6 and TRBJ2-7; perhaps TRBD1 as D (7 bases). Germline assignment: CDR1 SGHVS and CDR2 FNYEAQ. This CDR3 spans 14 amino acids. Trimming shortened V by 2 bases and J by 4 bases, and 12 bases separated the two germline ends. The CDR3 is CASSLMTGRYEQYF. CDR3 coding DNA: TGTGCCAGCAGCTTAATGACAGGGAGGTACGAGCAGTACTTC. Looking up the rest from reference TRBV7-6 and TRBJ2-7 gives the full variable domain: GAGVSQSPRYKVTKRGQDVALRCDPISGHVSLYWYRQALGQGPEFLTYFNYEAQQDKSGLPNDRFSAERPEGSISTLTIQRTEQRDSAMYRCASSLMTGRYEQYFGPGTRLTVT.

V and J are TRBV2 and TRBJ1-5, with 7 bases that match TRBD1. With V trimmed by 6 bases and J by 5 bases, 10 bases remained unmatched. CDR3 length: 15 residues. CDR1 SNHLY and CDR2 FYNNEI come from the germline V gene. The CDR3, as DNA: TGTGCCAGCAGAGGACAGGTCATAGGCGATCAGCCCCAGCATTTT. This sequence encodes CASRGQVIGDQPQHF. Drawing the rest from reference TRBV2 and TRBJ1-5, the complete variable domain is EPEVTQTPSHQVTQMGQEVILRCVPISNHLYFYWYRQILGQKVEFLVSFYNNEISEKSEIFDDQFSVERPDGSNFTLKIRSTKLEDSAMYFCASRGQVIGDQPQHFGDGTRLSIL.

V gene TRBV9 combines with J gene TRBJ2-7; a possible D gene is TRBD1 (6 bases). Germline assignment: CDR1 SGDLS and CDR2 YYNGEE. Trimming shortened V by 0 bases and J by 4 bases, and 11 bases separated the two germline ends. This CDR3 is built from 14 residues. The chain's CDR3 is CASSVGAQGYEQYF. The CDR3 nucleotides are TGTGCCAGCAGCGTAGGGGCACAGGGATACGAGCAGTACTTC.

The V gene is TRBV5-4, the J gene TRBJ2-2; D not certain. There are 11 residues in the CDR3. The germline V gene has CDR1 SGHNT and CDR2 YYREEE (reference sequence). V lost 7 bases, J lost 6 bases, and 7 bases lay in between. CDR3 region: CASSQAGELFF. DNA for the CDR3: TGTGCCAGCTCTCAGGCCGGGGAGCTGTTTTTT.

The chain carries TRBV12-5 and TRBJ2-3; weak D call: TRBD2 (5 bases). CDR1 and CDR2 (germline): LGHNT, FRNRAP. The CDR3 runs to 16 residues. Trimming cost V 5 bases and J 2 bases, with 17 bases left between them. CDR3 sequence (DNA): TGTGCTAGTGGTCGGGCGAGCGGCGGAAACACAGATACGCAGTATTTT. Translation gives CASGRASGGNTDTQYF. The full variable domain, rest sourced from reference TRBV12-5 and TRBJ2-3, is DARVTQTPRHKVTEMGQEVTMRCQPILGHNTVFWYRQTMMQGLELLAYFRNRAPLDDSGMPKDRFSAEMPDATLATLKIQPSEPRDSAVYFCASGRASGGNTDTQYFGPGTRLTVL.

V gene TRBV6-6 combines with J gene TRBJ1-3, with D maybe TRBD1 (6 bases). The CDR3 runs to 14 residues. Germline V lookup: CDR1 MNHNY, CDR2 SVGAGI (reference sequence). The V and J ends lost 6 bases and 0 bases respectively, with 9 bases between them. The CDR3 sequence: CASSGQSSGNTIYF. The CDR3 coding sequence is TGTGCCAGCAGCGGACAGTCCTCTGGAAACACCATATATTTT.

This chain links TRBV7-3 with TRBJ1-2; TRBD1 is a possible D gene (5 bases). The germline CDR1 and CDR2 sequences are SGHTA and FQGTGA. Trimming pared 5 bases from V and 4 bases from J, leaving 14 bases between. The CDR3 runs 14 residues. Here the CDR3 DNA reads TGTGCCAGCAGCCCTGGGGCGCAGTCCTATGGCTACACCTTC. This sequence encodes CASSPGAQSYGYTF.

The V gene is TRBV29-1, the J gene TRBJ1-1; D may be TRBD1 (5 bases). The CDR3 consists of 13 residues. The germline V gene encodes CDR1 SQVTM and CDR2 ANQGSEA. The ends were cut back, 2 bases at V and 10 bases at J, with 17 bases in the middle. CDR3 in DNA: TGCAGCGTTGAATCCCGGGGCTCCTCGGGAGCTTTCTTT. It codes for CSVESRGSSGAFF.

The sample holds a few counts of this clone. CDR3 loop: CASRALGGQPQHF. CDR3 sequence (DNA): TGTGCCAGCAGGGCCTTGGGCGGTCAGCCCCAGCATTTT. The chain carries TRBV6-1 and TRBJ1-5, with no clear D. Per germline, CDR1 MNHNS and CDR2 SASEGT. V was cut by 6 bases and J by 6 bases, with 12 bases left in between. The CDR3 contains 13 residues.